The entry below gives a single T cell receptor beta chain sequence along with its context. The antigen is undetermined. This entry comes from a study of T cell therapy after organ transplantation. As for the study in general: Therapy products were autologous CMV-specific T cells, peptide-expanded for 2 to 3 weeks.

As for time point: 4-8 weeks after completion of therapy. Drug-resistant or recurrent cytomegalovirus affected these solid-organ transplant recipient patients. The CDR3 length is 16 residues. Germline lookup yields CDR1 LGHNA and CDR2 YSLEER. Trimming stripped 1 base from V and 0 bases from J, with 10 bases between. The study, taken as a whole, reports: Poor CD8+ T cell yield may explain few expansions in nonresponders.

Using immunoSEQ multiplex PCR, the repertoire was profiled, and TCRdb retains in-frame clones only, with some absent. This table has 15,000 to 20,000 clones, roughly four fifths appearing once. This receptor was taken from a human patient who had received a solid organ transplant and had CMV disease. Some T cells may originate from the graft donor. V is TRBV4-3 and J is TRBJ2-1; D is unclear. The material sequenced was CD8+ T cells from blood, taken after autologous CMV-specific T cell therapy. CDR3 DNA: TGCGCCAGCAGCCAAGTCCGGAGAAGCTCCTACAATGAGCAGTTCTTC. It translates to CASSQVRRSSYNEQFF.